A single sample is the source of the 31 T cell receptor beta chains below, sequenced in a study of blood T cells in healthy people across ages. A second PCR of roughly 7 to 11 cycles used a sample-barcoded 5' primer and a J-beta primer mix. TCRdb analysed the 5' RACE reads with MiXCR anew, one entry per CDR3 protein. Of 950,000 to 1,200,000 distinct CDR3 sequences listed, more than 30% are singletons. The sequenced sample was blood. These receptor sequences come from a man between 18 and 29 years old in good health.

This clonotype was seen only a few times. The chain recombines TRBV7-2 with TRBJ1-1; D is perhaps TRBD1 (6 bases). Per the germline V gene, CDR1 is SGHTA and CDR2 is FQGNSA. The CDR3 covers 15 residues. Trimming shortened V by 5 bases and J by 1 base, and 14 bases separated the two germline ends. The CDR3 coding sequence is TGTGCCAGCAGCCCCGAGGGGGGCAAGAACACTGAAGCTTTCTTT. The encoded protein is CASSPEGGKNTEAFF.

Ten or more counts support this clonotype. V usage is TRBV20-1 and J usage is TRBJ1-2; 7 bases fit TRBD1. V lost 3 bases and J lost 3; bases outside the gene matches: 10. The CDR3 sequence is 15 residues long. Germline-derived CDR1 and CDR2 are DFQATT and SNEGSKA (reference sequence). The DNA of the CDR3 is TGCAGTGCTAGGGCCACGGGGACAGCGGACTATGGCTACACCTTC. Translation gives CSARATGTADYGYTF.

This clonotype was detected ten times or more. V and J are TRBV20-1 and TRBJ1-2; D unresolved. V was cut by 0 bases and J by 2 bases, with 7 bases left in between. Germline lookup yields CDR1 DFQATT and CDR2 SNEGSKA (reference sequence). The CDR3 extends over 13 amino acids. In DNA, the CDR3 is TGCAGTGCTAGAGATGTGGCGAACTATGGCTACACCTTC. Encoded protein: CSARDVANYGYTF.

This clonotype showed up just a few times. This chain joins TRBV7-2 and TRBJ2-2, with D perhaps assigned TRBD1 or TRBD2 (5 bases each). CDR3 size: 15 residues. The germline gives CDR1 SGHTA, CDR2 FQGNSA. V was pared by 5 bases and J by 5 bases, with 15 bases between. CDR3 DNA: TGTGCCAGCAGCCTGGGGACGGCCGTAACCGGGGAGCTGTTTTTT. Translated: CASSLGTAVTGELFF.

This clonotype was counted between two and nine times. V usage is TRBV28 and J usage is TRBJ2-7; 9 bases map to TRBD1. After removal of 4 bases from V and 8 bases from J, the junction contained 9 bases not matched to a gene. CDR3 length equals 14 residues. Germline CDR1 MDHEN, CDR2 SYDVKM. The CDR3 DNA follows: TGTGCCAGCAGTTCTGGACAGGGGACTTTGCAGCAGTACTTC. Translating gives CASSSGQGTLQQYF.

The rearrangement joins TRBV20-1 to TRBJ2-4; TRBD1 matches 9 bases. The DNA end is more similar to TRBJ2-7, so the J call may be wrong. The CDR3 runs to 16 residues. Per the germline V gene, CDR1 is DFQATT and CDR2 is SNEGSKA (reference sequence). CDR3 DNA sequence: TGCAGTGCTAGAGGGCTGGGACAGGGCAATCTCTACGAGCAGTACTTC. Translated, it gives CSARGLGQGNLYEQYF.

The chain couples TRBV5-5 to TRBJ2-3; TRBD1 agrees at 8 bases. The CDR3 totals 15 residues. Germline V lookup: CDR1 SGHKS, CDR2 YYEKEE (reference sequence). J gave up 4 bases and V 3 bases, and 7 bases lay outside the gene matches. The CDR3 coding sequence is TGTGCCAGCAGCTCGACAGGGGTTGTCGCAGATACGCAGTATTTT. This gives the protein CASSSTGVVADTQYF.

This rearrangement joins TRBV5-6 to TRBJ2-1, with TRBD1 matching 7 bases. The assigned J gene may be wrong: the sequence end matches TRBJ2-7 better. The CDR3 length is 14 residues. In germline, CDR1 is SGHDT, CDR2 YYEEEE. CDR3 DNA sequence: TGTGCCAGCAGCACGGACAGGACGAACAATGAGCAGTACTTC. Encoded protein: CASSTDRTNNEQYF.

This clonotype came up a few times. V and J are TRBV5-1 and TRBJ2-7; D gene ambiguous. The V gene lost 0 bases and the J gene lost 0 bases, with 10 bases spanning the gap. The CDR3 totals 15 residues. From germline, CDR1 is SGHRS and CDR2 YFSETQ. The DNA for the CDR3 is TGCGCCAGCAGCTTGGACCTAGGTACCTCCTACGAGCAGTACTTC. It encodes CASSLDLGTSYEQYF.

The genes are TRBV20-1 and TRBJ1-2; D is unclear. CDR3 length: 12 residues. V was shortened by 5 bases and J by 3 bases, with 10 bases between the two germline ends. Germline V gives CDR1 DFQATT, CDR2 SNEGSKA (reference sequence). The CDR3 coding sequence is TGCAGTGCTGCTCCGCGAGACTATGGCTACACCTTC. Translated: CSAAPRDYGYTF.

V is TRBV28 and J is TRBJ2-5; 9 nucleotides agree with TRBD2. The J call may be incorrect, as the DNA end agrees better with TRBJ2-7. The CDR3 is made up of 15 amino acids. Germline lookup yields CDR1 MDHEN and CDR2 SYDVKM. CDR3 bases: TGTGCCAGCAGTTTAAGGGTAGCGGGGGCCGACGAGCAGTACTTC. It translates to CASSLRVAGADEQYF.

With respect to this clonotype: Possible read error: a much larger clone is one base away. CDR3 amino acids: CASSQDLDRSVHNEQYF. The CDR3 bases are TGCGCCAGCAGCCAAGATTTGGACAGGTCAGTTCACAATGAGCAGTACTTC. V is TRBV4-3 and J is TRBJ2-7, with 7 bases identical to TRBD1. J was trimmed by 7 bases and V by 0 bases; bases with no gene match: 15. Germline lookup yields CDR1 LGHNA and CDR2 YSLEER. This CDR3 spans 17 amino acids.

The gene calls are TRBV20-1 and TRBJ2-3; D is unclear. Germline CDR1 and CDR2: DFQATT and SNEGSKA (reference sequence). The CDR3 loop spans 10 amino acids. The V end was cut by 6 bases, the J end by 8 bases, with 9 bases between. In DNA, the CDR3 is TGCAGTGCCGCCCAGGTTACGCAGTATTTT. Protein: CSAAQVTQYF.

The table lists this clonotype with a few counts. The rearrangement uses TRBV7-2 and TRBJ2-1; 11 bases agree with TRBD2. The CDR3 extends over 16 amino acids. Germline V gene data show CDR1 as SGHTA and CDR2 as FQGNSA. Trimming at V came to 0 bases and at J to 10 bases, leaving 8 bases not matched to a gene. In DNA form, the CDR3 reads TGTGCCAGCAGCTTAGCACTAGCGGGGGCCTTCTTGGAGCAGTTCTTC. It encodes CASSLALAGAFLEQFF.

The J gene is TRBJ2-5, the V gene TRBV6-5; no reliable D call. The germline V and J ends were trimmed by 2 bases and 3 bases, with 13 bases remaining between them. Germline values: CDR1 MNHEY, CDR2 SVGAGI. The CDR3 is made up of 15 amino acids. This CDR3 reads CASSYGLGTEETQYF. The CDR3, as DNA: TGTGCCAGCAGTTACGGGCTGGGAACGGAAGAGACCCAGTACTTC.

This chain links TRBV4-3 with TRBJ1-4, with D unclear. The CDR3 extends over 16 amino acids. Germline-derived CDR1 and CDR2 are LGHNA and YSLEER. V was trimmed by 4 bases and J by 3 bases, leaving 15 bases between them. As DNA, the CDR3 is TGCGCCAGCAGCCCCGTCCCCCGTTCAGCTAATGAAAAACTGTTTTTT. Translating gives CASSPVPRSANEKLFF.

CDR3 in amino acids: CASSFSRRGRTGELFF. In nucleotides, the CDR3 is TGTGCCAGCAGTTTTTCCCGGCGGGGCCGGACCGGGGAGCTGTTTTTT. The chain has TRBV12-3 or TRBV12-4 and TRBJ2-2, with a possible D match to TRBD2 (6 bases). The CDR3 has 16 amino acids. The V gene lost 3 bases and the J gene lost 5 bases, with 16 bases spanning the gap.

The chain links TRBV7-9 to TRBJ1-1; weak D call: TRBD1 (5 bases). Germline CDR1 and CDR2: SEHNR and FQNEAQ (reference sequence). The CDR3 length is 14 residues. The ends were cut back, 3 bases at V and 3 bases at J, with 11 bases in the middle. The CDR3 DNA sequence: TGTGCCAGCAGCTTCATCGGGGGAGACACTGAAGCTTTCTTT. This codes for CASSFIGGDTEAFF.

The CDR3 DNA reads TGTGCCAGCAGCTTCGCACAGGGGAACACTGAAGCTTTCTTT. It encodes CASSFAQGNTEAFF. The rearrangement joins TRBV7-3 to TRBJ1-1, with D possibly TRBD1 on 6 matching bases. V lost 3 bases and J lost 1, with 9 bases in between. The germline V gene has CDR1 SGHTA and CDR2 FQGTGA. This CDR3 contains 14 residues.

The chain recombines TRBV3-1 with TRBJ2-1; TRBD2 is a possible D gene (5 bases). This CDR3 region has 14 residues. CDR1 and CDR2 from the germline V gene are LGHDT and YNNKEL (reference sequence). Trimming took off 0 bases at V and 15 bases at J, with 18 bases between the two ends. The CDR3 sequence: CASSQDTIGGGVFF. The CDR3 region has the DNA TGTGCCAGCAGCCAAGACACTATCGGAGGCGGTGTGTTCTTC.

The chain links TRBV20-1 to TRBJ2-4, with D tentatively TRBD2 (5 bases). V was clipped by 6 bases and J by 13 bases, with 28 bases between them. The V gene's germline CDR1 is DFQATT and CDR2 SNEGSKA (reference sequence). The CDR3 runs to 15 residues. The CDR3, as DNA: TGCAGTGCGCCAGCGGTAGAGGGTAGGCTCAATGAGCAGTACTTC. Translation gives CSAPAVEGRLNEQYF.

This clonotype was seen a few times. J is TRBJ2-7 and V is TRBV4-3; tentatively, D is TRBD1 or TRBD2 (5 bases each). Trimming stripped 0 bases from V and 0 bases from J, with 15 bases between. Germline CDR1 and CDR2: LGHNA and YSLEER. The CDR3 spans 17 residues. The CDR3 loop reads CASSQEGTGPYSYEQYF. Here the CDR3 DNA reads TGCGCCAGCAGCCAAGAGGGTACGGGACCCTACTCCTACGAGCAGTACTTC.

This clonotype occurred a few times. This chain joins TRBV12-3 or TRBV12-4 and TRBJ2-7; unclear D gene. This CDR3 is built from 13 residues. V lost 3 bases, J lost 4 bases, and 10 bases lay in between. CDR3 protein: CASSLAPAYEQYF. The CDR3 DNA is TGTGCCAGCAGTTTGGCGCCGGCGTACGAGCAGTACTTC.

This clonotype is a singleton in its sample. The chain employs TRBV6-5 and TRBJ2-3; 8 bases map to TRBD1. Germline values: CDR1 MNHEY, CDR2 SVGAGI. This CDR3 comprises 14 residues. Trimming removed 11 bases from V and 4 bases from J; junction bases left unmatched: 11. The CDR3 is CAGGQGRLADTQYF. The CDR3 DNA sequence: TGTGCCGGCGGACAGGGCAGGCTCGCAGATACGCAGTATTTT.

As for this clonotype: A junction boundary mismatches the germline segment, possibly from a read error. The gene calls are TRBV7-2 and TRBJ2-5; no clear D gene. This CDR3 has 13 residues. Germline V CDR1 and CDR2: SGHTA, FQGNSA. The CDR3 is CASSLGELETRYF. The DNA of the CDR3 is TGTGCCAGCAGCTTAGGGGAATTAGAGACCCGGTACTTC.

This clonotype was found a few times. The chain carries TRBV12-3 or TRBV12-4 and TRBJ1-1, with TRBD1 as a possible D gene (5 bases). This CDR3 region has 13 residues. V lost 7 bases and J 0 bases, leaving 9 bases between the germline ends. The CDR3 reads CASIDRVNTEAFF. The CDR3 DNA reads as TGTGCCAGCATCGACAGAGTGAACACTGAAGCTTTCTTT.

This clonotype was observed at least ten times. The genes are TRBV20-1 and TRBJ1-2; D gene ambiguous. The CDR3 runs to 14 residues. Germline CDR1 is DFQATT and CDR2 is SNEGSKA (reference sequence). V was pared by 4 bases and J by 0 bases, with 12 bases between. The CDR3, as DNA: TGCAGTGCTACCTACCCTACCGCTAACTATGGCTACACCTTC. As protein: CSATYPTANYGYTF.

This clonotype was recorded a few times. The CDR3 sequence: CASSPRGTNTEAFF. CDR3 DNA: TGTGCCAGCAGCCCAAGAGGGACGAACACTGAAGCTTTCTTT. V and J are TRBV9 and TRBJ1-1, with D possibly matching TRBD1 (5 bases). Germline CDR1 and CDR2: SGDLS and YYNGEE. CDR3 length equals 14 residues. Trimming pared 4 bases from V and 1 base from J, leaving 11 bases between.

This clonotype was detected only a few times. The chain is built from TRBV5-6 and TRBJ1-5, with D possibly TRBD1 on 5 matching bases. There are 15 residues in the CDR3. V lost 3 bases, J lost 2 bases, and 12 bases lay in between. CDR1 SGHDT and CDR2 YYEEEE come from the germline V gene. The DNA for the CDR3 is TGTGCCAGCAGCTGGGGGGGATATGGCAATCAGCCCCAGCATTTT. This gives the protein CASSWGGYGNQPQHF.

The chain uses TRBV4-3 and TRBJ1-2, with 7 bases identical to TRBD1. This CDR3 has 16 residues. The ends lost 0 bases at V and 4 bases at J; junction bases unmatched: 8. CDR1 is LGHNA and CDR2 is YSLEER in the germline V gene. The DNA of the CDR3 is TGCGCCAGCAGCCAAGAATATAGGGGGCGCTCCTATGGCTACACCTTC. Its translation is CASSQEYRGRSYGYTF.

The rearrangement links TRBV7-2 to TRBJ2-3; the D is unclear. Trimming left V 3 bases short and J 4 bases short, with 8 bases between. In germline, CDR1 is SGHTA, CDR2 FQGNSA. The CDR3 extends over 13 amino acids. The CDR3, as DNA: TGTGCCAGCAGCTTTGAACCCCCAGATACGCAGTATTTT. It is translated as CASSFEPPDTQYF.